This T cell receptor beta chain is drawn from a study of shared clonotypes between healthy human individuals (dated by TCRdb to 2020 to 2022). For context, the study as a whole: Three men and two women, aged 18 to 49 years, made up the cohort. To estimate repertoire size and how much clonotype sharing occurs between individuals, the study deeply sequenced the blood TCR repertoires of about 5 healthy adults. Libraries were prepared and TCR repertoires were sequenced by different laboratories using diverse techniques, in order to increase sequencing depth and limit assay-specific biases. Per donor, leukapheresis produced somewhere between about 0.94 and 10 billion PBMCs. The paper as a whole reports these results and caveats: Pairwise subsampling led to the expectation that sequencing depth would affect the degree of clonotype sharing among donors. Sampling was restricted to blood, and TCR repertoires in tissues likely differ from the TCR repertoires found in blood. Because the study included a small number of donors, the genetic and exposure-history diversity represented was limited.

The donors were healthy, HIV-negative adults with no recently reported acute infections or vaccinations. Every donor was a Caucasian adult residing in Nashville, Tennessee, USA. In the unsorted samples, some 94 million PBMCs were counted, and genomic DNA was extracted using the QIAamp DNA Blood Mini kit. Blood was collected by leukapheresis, and PBMCs were isolated by Ficoll-Histopaque density gradient centrifugation and then cryopreserved in liquid nitrogen vapor phase. Using the deep immunoSEQ assay, TCR CDR3 regions were amplified from genomic DNA by multiplex PCR. Genomic DNA extracted from each cell subset was distributed evenly over all wells of several immunoSEQ 96-well plates, and each plate served as one replicate. For unsorted PBMC, approximately 0.3 ug of genomic DNA, equivalent to tens of thousands of T cell genomes, went into each replicate PCR. Ten immunoSEQ deep assay plates were used to sequence unsorted PBMC genomic DNA. Purified libraries were quantified with a Qubit 3.0 fluorometer, sized on a Bioanalyzer 2100, and re-quantified with the KAPA Library Quantification kit. Each immunoSEQ 96-well plate was sequenced on its own single-read 150-cycle Illumina NextSeq 550 flow cell. The study's own analysis went as follows. The immunoSEQ output contained only junctional sequences without quality scores, so filtering could not match that applied to full-length reads. To assign V/J genes and CDR3, sequences were annotated against IMGT germline references using PyIR, a Python wrapper for IgBLAST v1.9. Any read was removed if the V/J assignment was weak (E-value above 1e-6), the CDR3 was missing, or the read contained stop codons, out-of-frame junctions, or ambiguous translated residues. V3J clonotypes were defined by identical inferred V gene, J gene, and CDR3 amino acid sequence. The percentage overlap between two repertoires was calculated by dividing the number of shared unique clonotypes by the size of the smaller repertoire. Repertoire richness was assessed with RTK rarefaction, the Chao1 estimator, and Recon v2.1 estimates of unobserved clonotypes. TCRdb re-hosts the immuneACCESS table, in-frame sequences only. Its copies lack some clones; in the studies checked, an unresolved V gene accounts for under half of them, and the cause for the rest is not known. V and J calls and clone size are as listed in that table; D and trimming were resolved from the DNA. The sample data list about half a million clones, and 81% of these were observed just once. The ten largest clones take up approximately 12% of the sample.

For this clone: The target of this receptor is not known. One base away there is no much larger clone; base qualities are not given.

Sequencing was performed on PBMCs. The source is a woman aged 40-49 years in good health. Some clones in this sample may be carry-over from other donors' samples.

The DNA reads as follows: TGTGCCACCAGCAGAGAAAGGACCTCCTACGAGCAGTACTTC. Its protein is CATSRERTSYEQYF. This chain is built from TRBV15 and TRBJ2-7; no D segment can be confidently identified. There are 14 amino acids in the CDR3, from cysteine to phenylalanine inclusive. Here the CDR3 DNA is all that survives: 42 bases in frame from base 1. V and J are truncated by 0 bases and 0 bases respectively, leaving an intervening sequence of 6 bases. Sequences LNHNV (CDR1) and YYDKDF (CDR2) are obtained from the germline V gene (reference sequence). With the portions outside the CDR3 filled from the reference TRBV15 and TRBJ2-7 genes, the complete variable region becomes DAMVIQNPRYQVTQFGKPVTLSCSQTLNHNVMYWYQQKSSQAPKLLFHYYDKDFNNEADTPDNFQSRRPNTSFCFLDIRSPGLGDTAMYLCATSRERTSYEQYFGPGTRLTVT.